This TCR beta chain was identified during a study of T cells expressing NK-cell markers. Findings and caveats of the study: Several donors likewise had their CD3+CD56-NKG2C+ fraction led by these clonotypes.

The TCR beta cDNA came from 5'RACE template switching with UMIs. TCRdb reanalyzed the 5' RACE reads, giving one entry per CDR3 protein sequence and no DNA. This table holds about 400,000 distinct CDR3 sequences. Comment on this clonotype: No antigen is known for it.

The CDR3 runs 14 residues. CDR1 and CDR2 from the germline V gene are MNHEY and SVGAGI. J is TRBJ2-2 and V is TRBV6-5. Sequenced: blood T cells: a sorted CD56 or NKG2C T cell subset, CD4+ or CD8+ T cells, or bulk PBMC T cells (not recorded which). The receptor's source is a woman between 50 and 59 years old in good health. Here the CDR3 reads CASNAGPNTGELFF.